This T cell receptor (beta chain) derives from a study of response to subunit inactivated influenza vaccine. Study-level findings and limits: T cells newly recruited by each seasonal influenza vaccination are few, the authors suggested.

The CDR3 loop spans 14 amino acids. Trimming removed 5 bases at V and 5 bases at J, with 15 bases between. Germline CDR1 SGHAT, CDR2 FQNNGV. This clonotype appeared a single time. What it recognizes is unknown. MiXCR, applied by TCRdb to the RT-PCR reads, yields one record per CDR3 protein. The sample lists about 500,000 distinct CDR3 sequences, approximately 16% occurring once. V gene TRBV11-2 combines with J gene TRBJ1-1; D call uncertain. Sequenced material: CD4+ T cells sorted from PBMCs, taken approximately 25 months after vaccination. This clonotype originated in a man between 50 and 70 years old who received an inactivated influenza vaccine. The CDR3 bases are TGTGCCAGCAGCCCGGAAACCGGGAGGACTGAAGCTTTCTTT. Its protein is CASSPETGRTEAFF.